This TCR beta chain derives from a study of CD8 T cells in Susac syndrome. Study overall: Patients with Susac syndrome were therapy-naive, on corticosteroids, or on intravenous immunoglobulin alone at the time that blood was drawn.

The CDR3 loop spans 14 amino acids. V was pared by 4 bases and J by 6 bases, with 8 bases of the junction left unmatched. In germline, CDR1 is LGHDT, CDR2 YNNKEL (reference sequence). After extraction with the RNeasy kit, roughly 0.45 to 1 ug of the RNA was reverse transcribed using random hexamers. Amplification of TCR beta CDR3 by immunoSEQ multiplex PCR spanned 54 Vbeta and 13 Jbeta. TCRdb itself ran the immunoSEQ multiplex PCR reads through MiXCR, one entry per CDR3 protein. The data hold 140,000 to 150,000 distinct CDR3 sequences, with approximately 96% observed a single time. Sequenced sample: CD4+ T cells from PBMCs. This sequence originates from a human donor with Susac syndrome. J is TRBJ1-1 and V is TRBV3-1; 7 bases align to TRBD1. The CDR3 nucleotides read TGTGCCAGCAGCCGGACACGGCAGGGGGCTGAAGCTTTCTTT. Translated, it gives CASSRTRQGAEAFF.